The 6 T cell receptor beta chains in this list originate from one sample, sequenced in a study of blood T cell repertoires in COVID-19. Method: immunoSEQ multiplex PCR; TCRdb's copy keeps in-frame clones and lacks some. The data contain roughly 110,000 clones, 70% to 90% of them singletons. Input material: peripheral blood. Source of these receptors: a woman between 45 and 60 years old with acute or convalescent COVID-19.

This chain joins TRBV2 and TRBJ1-2; no clear D gene. Germline V gene sequence: CDR1 SNHLY, CDR2 FYNNEI. This CDR3 is 14 amino acids long. Trimming left V 6 bases short and J 8 bases short, with 19 bases between. Here the CDR3 reads CASREPTGSGGYTF. The CDR3 region has the DNA TGTGCCAGCAGGGAGCCGACGGGTTCGGGGGGCTACACCTTC.

Note on this clone: At one end, the junction sequence differs from germline, possibly due to a read error. The rearrangement links TRBV7-7 to TRBJ1-3, with 10 bases lining up with TRBD1. The length of the CDR3 is 15 residues. From germline, CDR1 is SSHAT and CDR2 FNYEAQ (reference sequence). The CDR3 here is CASSSGTGDGNTIYF. The CDR3 DNA sequence: TGTGCTAGCAGCTCCGGGACAGGGGATGGAAACACCATATATTTT.

The V gene is TRBV12-3 or TRBV12-4, the J gene TRBJ2-1, with a possible D match to TRBD2 (5 bases). The CDR3 loop spans 11 amino acids. The CDR3 region has the DNA TGTGCATTGGGAGCTGGGAATGAGCAGTTCTTC. Amino acid sequence: CALGAGNEQFF.

Only one count was recorded for this clone. The chain uses TRBV6-1 and TRBJ1-2; 8 nucleotides match TRBD1. Germline CDR1 reads MNHNS; CDR2 reads SASEGT. V dropped 4 bases and J dropped 6; count of bases not matched to a gene: 13. This CDR3 contains 16 residues. This CDR3 reads CASSVQGAQNWNGYTF. In nucleotides, the CDR3 is TGTGCCAGCAGTGTCCAGGGGGCGCAGAATTGGAATGGCTACACCTTC.

The gene calls are TRBV5-4 and TRBJ1-2; D is perhaps TRBD1 (5 bases). CDR1 and CDR2 from the germline V gene are SGHNT and YYREEE (reference sequence). V lost 4 bases and J 8 bases, leaving 15 bases between the germline ends. The CDR3 consists of 13 residues. Here the CDR3 reads CASSPMTGEGYTF. CDR3 in DNA: TGTGCCAGCAGCCCAATGACGGGGGAGGGCTACACCTTC.

The rearrangement links TRBV4-1 to TRBJ2-1, with 9 bases aligning to TRBD2. V was pared by 3 bases and J by 0 bases, with 6 bases of the junction left unmatched. This CDR3 is 17 amino acids long. CDR1 and CDR2 from the germline V gene are MGHRA and YSYEKL. CDR3 protein: CASSHRSGGRSYNEQFF. DNA of the CDR3: TGCGCCAGCAGCCATCGTAGCGGGGGCCGCTCCTACAATGAGCAGTTCTTC.